This T cell receptor beta chain was sequenced during a study of radiotherapy plus CTLA-4 blockade in lung cancer (dated by TCRdb to the late 2010s). Turning to the overall study: Objective responses occurred in roughly 20% of enrolled patients, and about 33% achieved disease control. The study at large found these results: The strongest predictors of response were reported to be early dynamic shifts in blood T cell clones along with a rise in serum interferon-beta following radiation. TCR clones derived from tumors expanded in peripheral blood after treatment with radiotherapy and ipilimumab.

As regards this clone: Which antigen it targets is not known. No per-base quality is available; no much larger clone lies one base away.

Preparation of the library involved the immunoSEQ multiplex PCR assay. What TCRdb holds here is the immuneACCESS table cut down to in-frame rearrangements. Part of the clones is not present; checked against another copy, under half of the missing clones reflect an unresolved V gene, and the others are unexplained. Present in this sample are 25,000 to 40,000 clones, approximately 70% of which were seen just once. The biggest ten clones account for 3.5% to 4.5% of the sample. Including cysteine and phenylalanine, the CDR3 has 14 amino acids. Only CDR3 DNA is held: 42 bases, read in frame from base 1. The germline V gene yields SGHRS for CDR1 and YFSETQ for CDR2. Unmatched junction bases come to 6, with V trimmed by 0 bases and J by 8 bases. Focal radiation therapy combined with CTLA-4 blockade (ipilimumab) was tested in patients with chemo-refractory metastatic non-small-cell lung cancer.

The receptor was derived from a human donor with non-small cell lung cancer who had stable disease on radiotherapy plus ipilimumab. Here the sequenced sample was peripheral blood, taken from a patient treated with radiotherapy plus ipilimumab. The V gene is TRBV5-1 and the J gene is TRBJ1-2; TRBD1 fits 8 bases in the junction. CDR3 sequence: CASSLAGTGRGYTF. The DNA reads TGCGCCAGCAGCTTGGCCGGGACAGGTCGGGGCTACACCTTC.